The 14 T cell receptor beta chains listed next were all sequenced from one sample in a study of tumor-infiltrating lymphocytes in oesophageal squamous cell carcinoma. TCRdb reprocessed the PCR reads with MiXCR, giving one entry per CDR3 protein. Counted here are around 15,000 distinct CDR3 sequences, approximately 54% occurring once; the ten biggest clones make up roughly 34%. Sequencing was done on a sample of esophageal tumor tissue. The receptors derive from a female donor with esophageal squamous cell carcinoma.

This chain connects TRBV6-2 or TRBV6-3 to TRBJ2-7, with 10 bases matching TRBD2. The assigned J gene may be wrong: the sequence end matches TRBJ2-5 better. Germline V CDR1 and CDR2: MNHEY, SVGEGT. The CDR3 extends over 18 amino acids. The CDR3 protein is CASSPPLTSGFTQETQYF. The CDR3 DNA is TGTGCCAGCAGTCCACCCTTGACTAGCGGGTTCACGCAAGAGACCCAGTACTTC.

This clonotype appeared a single time. The genes are TRBV28 and TRBJ2-5; 13 bases agree with TRBD2. The J call may be mistaken, given a closer DNA end match to TRBJ2-7. Germline assignment: CDR1 MDHEN and CDR2 SYDVKM. The CDR3 spans 15 residues. The CDR3 bases are TGTGCCAGCAGTCCTGGACTAGCGGGGGACTACGAGCAGTACTTC. Its protein is CASSPGLAGDYEQYF.

The V and J genes are TRBV19 and TRBJ2-5, with 7 bases identical to TRBD1. From germline, CDR1 is LNHDA and CDR2 SQIVND (reference sequence). After removal of 0 bases from V and 11 bases from J, the junction contained 18 bases not matched to a gene. CDR3 length: 17 amino acids. The CDR3, as DNA: TGTGCCAGTAGTATAGACCCAGGGGGAAGTTCCTACAATGAGCAGTACTTC. It codes for CASSIDPGGSSYNEQYF.

The rearrangement links TRBV9 to TRBJ1-3; possibly TRBD1 for D (5 bases). Between the trimmed V and J ends, which lost 4 bases and 0 bases, there was a span of 11 bases. The CDR3 loop spans 15 amino acids. Germline CDR1 is SGDLS and CDR2 is YYNGEE. CDR3 residues: CASSPGQISGNTIYF. The CDR3 coding sequence is TGTGCCAGCAGCCCGGGGCAGATCTCTGGAAACACCATATATTTT.

V usage is TRBV6-6 and J usage is TRBJ2-7, with a possible D match to TRBD1 (6 bases). This CDR3 spans 14 amino acids. V lost 5 bases and J lost 3, with 14 bases in between. The germline V gene encodes CDR1 MNHNY and CDR2 SVGAGI (reference sequence). The CDR3 DNA reads as TGTGCCAGCAGTAGACAGGTTAAATTCTACGAGCAGTACTTC. As protein: CASSRQVKFYEQYF.

The CDR3 region is CASSLGGGQGYYGYTF. The CDR3 coding sequence is TGTGCCAGCAGCTTAGGAGGTGGACAGGGGTACTATGGCTACACCTTC. V is TRBV7-2 and J is TRBJ1-2, with 9 bases aligning to TRBD1. The junction had 6 bases not matched to a gene; V was cut back by 1 base and J by 3 bases. This CDR3 is 16 amino acids long. From germline, CDR1 is SGHTA and CDR2 FQGNSA.

This clonotype has just a few counts. This sequence joins TRBV7-6 and TRBJ2-7, with 8 bases aligning to TRBD1. The J call may be faulty, since TRBJ2-5 better matches the DNA end. This CDR3 is 14 amino acids long. CDR1 and CDR2 (germline): SGHVS, FNYEAQ. This CDR3 is CASSLGQGQETQYF. The CDR3 DNA is TGTGCCAGCAGCCTCGGACAGGGACAAGAGACCCAGTACTTC.

This chain uses TRBV6-6 with TRBJ2-5; 9 positions match TRBD1. The J call may be incorrect, as the DNA end agrees better with TRBJ2-1. The CDR3 is 16 residues long. Per the germline V gene, CDR1 is MNHNY and CDR2 is SVGAGI (reference sequence). The CDR3 loop is CASSTTGQGKYNEQFF. The CDR3 DNA follows: TGTGCCAGCAGTACCACCGGACAGGGGAAATACAATGAGCAGTTCTTC.

This clonotype was observed a few times. This sequence joins TRBV7-8 and TRBJ2-5; tentatively, D is TRBD2 (5 bases). The germline V and J ends were trimmed by 5 bases and 2 bases, with 15 bases remaining between them. The V gene's germline CDR1 is SGHVS and CDR2 FQNEAQ. This CDR3 is built from 15 residues. In DNA, the CDR3 is TGTGCCAGCAGCCCCGACGGGCGACTACAAGAGACCCAGTACTTC. Amino acid sequence: CASSPDGRLQETQYF.

This clonotype was seen a handful of times. This chain uses TRBV7-6 with TRBJ2-1, with a tentative D call TRBD2 (6 bases). V lost 0 bases and J 7 bases, leaving 13 bases between the germline ends. The germline gives CDR1 SGHVS, CDR2 FNYEAQ. The CDR3 is 15 amino acids. For the CDR3, the DNA is TGTGCCAGCAGCTTAGCGGGCCGGGAGATGAATGAGCAGTTCTTC. It encodes CASSLAGREMNEQFF.

This clonotype was counted ten times or more. The CDR3 DNA reads as TGTGCCAGCAGCTCCACCGCCTGGTCCGAGCAGTACTTC. Encoded protein: CASSSTAWSEQYF. The J gene is TRBJ2-5, the V gene TRBV6-1; D not resolved. The J call may be wrong; the DNA end is better matched by TRBJ2-7. This CDR3 spans 13 amino acids. CDR1 and CDR2 (germline): MNHNS, SASEGT.

The chain uses TRBV6-1 and TRBJ2-5; weak D call: TRBD1 (6 bases). Trimming removed 11 bases from V and 10 bases from J, with 11 bases in between. CDR1 is MNHNS, CDR2 SASEGT, per germline. The CDR3 extends over 9 amino acids. CDR3 amino acids: CAVGTIQYF. The CDR3 DNA reads as TGTGCCGTGGGGACAATCCAGTACTTC.

The rearrangement joins TRBV6-1 to TRBJ1-1; maybe TRBD1 (6 bases). Germline assignment: CDR1 MNHNS and CDR2 SASEGT. Trimming took 3 bases from V and 1 from J, leaving 9 bases between them. CDR3 size: 14 residues. DNA of the CDR3: TGTGCCAGCAGTGAGCAGGGGCGGAACACTGAAGCTTTCTTT. Its protein is CASSEQGRNTEAFF.

This clonotype was counted only a few times. The V and J genes are TRBV7-8 and TRBJ1-1; D not certain. Germline V gene data show CDR1 as SGHVS and CDR2 as FQNEAQ. V gave up 5 bases and J gave up 2 bases, with 15 bases separating them. CDR3 size: 15 residues. The CDR3, as DNA: TGTGCCAGCAGCCACCGGATTGCCAGCAACACTGAAGCTTTCTTT. Its protein product is CASSHRIASNTEAFF.